This T cell receptor beta chain was found in a study of cytomegalovirus exposure and HLA in healthy donors. A note on this clone: Its matching antigen is unknown.

The validation cohort, a group of over a hundred subjects, included the donors and was separate from the roughly 620-subject first cohort. The germline V gene encodes CDR1 SGHRS and CDR2 YFSETQ. The CDR3 runs to 17 residues. Trimming pared 4 bases from V and 6 bases from J, leaving 25 bases between. Notes on the study in general: It was found in a later analysis that first-cohort TCR clusters tended to co-occur in the approximately 130 validation repertoires.

Clones were read by immunoSEQ multiplex PCR, and TCRdb kept only the in-frame ones, dropping some. The sample includes 140,000 to 150,000 clones, 85% to 95% seen only once; the top ten take 1.5% to 2%. The chain carries TRBV5-1 and TRBJ1-1; D perhaps matches TRBD1 (6 bases). Sequences were obtained from PBMCs. The TCR sequence derives from a man aged 18 to 29 in good health and CMV-seropositive. The CDR3 loop reads CASSVTGRGAGGAEAFF. CDR3 bases: TGCGCCAGCAGCGTAACAGGGAGGGGGGCCGGGGGCGCTGAAGCTTTCTTT.